Shown below are 26 T cell receptor beta chains from a single sample sequenced in a study of T cell responses to AZD1222 COVID-19 vaccine. Clones were read by immunoSEQ multiplex PCR, and TCRdb kept only the in-frame ones, dropping some. The table records 180,000 or so clones, about 94% of them present only once. Material: peripheral blood, obtained 28 days after the second AZD1222 dose. These receptors originate from an adult who received the AZD1222 COVID-19 vaccine.

The gene calls are TRBV18 and TRBJ1-1; 10 bases map to TRBD1. The junction had 2 bases not matched to a gene; V was cut back by 0 bases and J by 4 bases. The CDR3 runs 15 residues. Germline lookup yields CDR1 KGHSH and CDR2 LQKENI. The CDR3 coding sequence is TGTGCCAGCTCACCACCGCGGACAGGGGGCACTGAAGCTTTCTTT. It codes for CASSPPRTGGTEAFF. Drawing the rest from reference TRBV18 and TRBJ1-1, the complete variable domain is NAGVMQNPRHLVRRRGQEARLRCSPMKGHSHVYWYRQLPEEGLKFMVYLQKENIIDESGMPKERFSAEFPKEGPSILRIQQVVRGDSAAYFCASSPPRTGGTEAFFGQGTRLTVV.

V is TRBV5-5 and J is TRBJ1-3; the D is unclear. Germline V lookup: CDR1 SGHKS, CDR2 YYEKEE (reference sequence). Trimming left V 0 bases short and J 5 bases short, with 9 bases between. The CDR3 runs 14 residues. The CDR3 here is CASSLEEGRNTIYF. In DNA, the CDR3 is TGTGCCAGCAGCTTGGAAGAGGGCAGAAACACCATATATTTT.

Comment on this clone: The junction does not match germline at one end; this may be a read error. This rearrangement joins TRBV5-8 to TRBJ1-2; no firm D call. There are 10 residues in the CDR3. Per the germline V gene, CDR1 is SGHTS and CDR2 is YDEGEE. The CDR3 is CASDPRRAYF. CDR3 DNA sequence: TGTGCCAGCGATCCTAGGAGGGCTTACTTC.

CDR3 sequence (DNA): TGTGCCAGCAGCAGAGCTAATTCACCCCTCCACTTT. Translating it yields CASSRANSPLHF. The chain has TRBV7-9 and TRBJ1-6; D unresolved. Trimming removed 5 bases at V and 6 bases at J, with 5 bases between. CDR3 length: 12 amino acids. Germline V gene sequence: CDR1 SEHNR, CDR2 FQNEAQ (reference sequence).

This clone appeared many times. The gene calls are TRBV6-5 and TRBJ1-4; D is uncertain. Looked up from germline, CDR1 is MNHEY and CDR2 is SVGAGI. The CDR3 spans 15 residues. V was cut by 4 bases and J by 4 bases, with 13 bases left in between. The CDR3 sequence: CASSFEGASNEKLFF. In DNA form, the CDR3 reads TGTGCCAGCAGTTTCGAGGGCGCTAGTAATGAAAAACTGTTTTTT.

The rearrangement joins TRBV7-9 to TRBJ2-7; D remains unclear. Trimming removed 7 bases from V and 2 bases from J, with 15 bases in between. The CDR3 has 14 amino acids. Germline V gene data show CDR1 as SEHNR and CDR2 as FQNEAQ (reference sequence). The CDR3 DNA reads TGTGCCAGCACCACATCCGGGCAGGCCTACGAGCAGTACTTC. This sequence encodes CASTTSGQAYEQYF.

This sequence joins TRBV20-1 and TRBJ1-6, with D tentatively TRBD1 (5 bases). The CDR3 length is 13 residues. V was pared by 3 bases and J by 14 bases, with 17 bases between. Germline loops: CDR1 DFQATT, CDR2 SNEGSKA (reference sequence). CDR3: CSASVGAEATLHF. CDR3 in DNA: TGCAGTGCTAGTGTTGGGGCCGAAGCGACCCTCCACTTT.

The V and J genes are TRBV7-2 and TRBJ1-4, with a possible D match to TRBD1 (5 bases). This CDR3 has 14 residues. The V and J ends lost 2 bases and 8 bases respectively, with 12 bases between them. Per germline, CDR1 SGHTA and CDR2 FQGNSA. DNA of the CDR3: TGTGCCAGCAGCTTACCGAGGGGAAGGGAAAAACTGTTTTTT. Protein sequence: CASSLPRGREKLFF. Drawing the rest from reference TRBV7-2 and TRBJ1-4, the complete variable domain is GAGVSQSPSNKVTEKGKDVELRCDPISGHTALYWYRQSLGQGLEFLIYFQGNSAPDKSGLPSDRFSAERTGGSVSTLTIQRTQQEDSAVYLCASSLPRGREKLFFGSGTQLSVL.

The chain carries TRBV10-3 and TRBJ1-1; 8 bases agree with TRBD1. From germline, CDR1 is ENHRY and CDR2 SYGVKD. The CDR3 spans 14 residues. J was trimmed by 4 bases and V by 6 bases; bases with no gene match: 7. CDR3 sequence (DNA): TGTGCCATCAGACCAGGACAGGGAGGCACTGAAGCTTTCTTT. Translating it yields CAIRPGQGGTEAFF.

A note on this clone: The identical CDR3 is also encoded by other nucleotide sequences in the sample. The rearrangement links TRBV6-5 to TRBJ2-5; D call uncertain. V lost 6 bases and J lost 2, with 4 bases in between. The germline gives CDR1 MNHEY, CDR2 SVGAGI. The CDR3 totals 11 residues. Written as DNA, the CDR3 is TGTGCCAGCAGACGACAAGAGACCCAGTACTTC. This codes for CASRRQETQYF.

CDR3 residues: CASSDRGWGYTF. The CDR3 nucleotides are TGTGCCAGCAGTGATCGAGGGTGGGGCTACACCTTC. The chain has TRBV2 and TRBJ1-2; unclear D gene. The CDR3 extends over 12 amino acids. Deletions cut 3 bases from V and 8 bases from J, with 10 bases between. CDR1 is SNHLY, CDR2 FYNNEI, per germline.

To note about this clone: Additional DNA sequences in this sample encode the identical CDR3. CDR3 amino acids: CASSYSGGANYGYTF. DNA of the CDR3: TGTGCCAGCAGTTACTCGGGTGGAGCTAACTATGGCTACACCTTC. The chain employs TRBV6-5 and TRBJ1-2, with D uncertain. With 0 bases removed from V and 0 bases from J, the gap between germline ends came to 8 bases. The CDR3 extends over 15 amino acids. CDR1 and CDR2 from the germline V gene are MNHEY and SVGAGI.

The chain links TRBV7-9 to TRBJ2-7; 9 bases fit TRBD1. This CDR3 region has 18 residues. CDR1 SEHNR and CDR2 FQNEAQ come from the germline V gene (reference sequence). Trimming took 4 bases from V and 6 from J; bases not matched to a gene: 19. CDR3 DNA sequence: TGTGCCAGCAGCTCTCTAGTGGCCTCACAGGGGGCATTGGTCGAGCAGTACTTC. Its translation: CASSSLVASQGALVEQYF.

The chain employs TRBV3-1 (or the pseudogene TRBV3-2) and TRBJ1-4, with 8 bases lining up with TRBD1. The CDR3 length is 20 residues. Unmatched junction bases numbered 25, after V lost 4 bases and J lost 9 bases. The germline gives CDR1 LGHDT, CDR2 YNNKEL (reference sequence). The chain's CDR3 is CASSPRGGQDTFRAMKKLFF. CDR3 coding DNA: TGTGCCAGCAGCCCTCGCGGGGGACAGGACACATTTCGAGCCATGAAAAAACTGTTTTTT.

J is TRBJ1-6 and V is TRBV27; D gene uncertain. Trimming shortened V by 1 base and J by 9 bases, and 13 bases separated the two germline ends. Germline assignment: CDR1 MNHEY and CDR2 SMNVEV (reference sequence). This CDR3 region has 15 residues. The CDR3: CASSLFEGKGSPLHF. DNA of the CDR3: TGTGCCAGCAGTTTATTTGAGGGAAAGGGTTCACCCCTCCACTTT.

This chain joins TRBV6-5 and TRBJ1-2, with a tentative D call TRBD1 (5 bases). V was trimmed by 0 bases and J by 5 bases, leaving 13 bases between them. CDR3 length: 15 amino acids. CDR1 and CDR2 from the germline V gene are MNHEY and SVGAGI. The CDR3 reads CASSYSLTGEYGYTF. For the CDR3, the DNA is TGTGCCAGCAGTTACTCGCTAACAGGCGAGTATGGCTACACCTTC.

The J gene is TRBJ1-1, the V gene TRBV19; D is unclear. The ends were cut back, 4 bases at V and 9 bases at J, with 9 bases in the middle. Germline-derived CDR1 and CDR2 are LNHDA and SQIVND (reference sequence). The CDR3 is made up of 11 amino acids. The CDR3 DNA follows: TGTGCCAGTAGTACCGGCGGGAAAGCTTTCTTT. Encoded protein: CASSTGGKAFF. Full variable domain (outside the CDR3, taken from reference TRBV19 and TRBJ1-1): DGGITQSPKYLFRKEGQNVTLSCEQNLNHDAMYWYRQDPGQGLRLIYYSQIVNDFQKGDIAEGYSVSREKKESFPLTVTSAQKNPTAFYLCASSTGGKAFFGQGTRLTVV.

V usage is TRBV18 and J usage is TRBJ1-5, with D possibly matching TRBD1 (6 bases). In germline, CDR1 is KGHSH, CDR2 LQKENI. The V and J ends lost 2 bases and 4 bases respectively, with 6 bases between them. This CDR3 comprises 13 residues. The CDR3 bases are TGTGCCAGCTCACCAGACAGGAATCAGCCCCAGCATTTT. Its translation is CASSPDRNQPQHF.

With respect to this clone: Other DNA sequences in this sample translate to the same CDR3. The rearrangement joins TRBV3-1 (or the pseudogene TRBV3-2) to TRBJ1-1; D unclear. The CDR3 loop spans 11 amino acids. Trimming left V 5 bases short and J 8 bases short, with 9 bases between. The germline V gene has CDR1 LGHDT and CDR2 YNNKEL (reference sequence). CDR3 residues: CASSYSGEAFF. CDR3 sequence (DNA): TGTGCCAGCAGCTACTCGGGGGAAGCTTTCTTT.

The chain recombines TRBV10-3 with TRBJ2-2; 10 positions match TRBD2. J lost 7 bases, V lost 5 bases, and 4 bases had no gene match. The CDR3 runs 14 residues. Germline V CDR1 and CDR2: ENHRY, SYGVKD. The CDR3 loop reads CAISTGTSVGELFF. The CDR3 region has the DNA TGTGCCATCAGTACCGGGACTAGCGTCGGGGAGCTGTTTTTT.

The chain links TRBV27 to TRBJ1-1; maybe TRBD1 (5 bases). The CDR3 is 13 residues long. Germline V CDR1 and CDR2: MNHEY, SMNVEV (reference sequence). Deletions cut 0 bases from V and 6 bases from J, with 8 bases between. Written as DNA, the CDR3 is TGTGCCAGCAGTTTATCTTCGGGGCCTGAAGCTTTCTTT. Its translation: CASSLSSGPEAFF.

The chain uses TRBV9 and TRBJ2-1, with TRBD1 identical over 9 bases. In germline, CDR1 is SGDLS, CDR2 YYNGEE. This CDR3 region has 14 residues. Trimming removed 3 bases from V and 8 bases from J; junction bases left unmatched: 6. DNA for the CDR3: TGTGCCAGCAGCGGACCCGGGACAGGGCATGAGCAGTTCTTC. This encodes CASSGPGTGHEQFF. Supplemented by reference TRBV9 and TRBJ2-1, the full variable domain reads DSGVTQTPKHLITATGQRVTLRCSPRSGDLSVYWYQQSLDQGLQFLIQYYNGEERAKGNILERFSAQQFPDLHSELNLSSLELGDSALYFCASSGPGTGHEQFFGPGTRLTVL.

V is TRBV7-2 and J is TRBJ2-3; either TRBD1 or TRBD2 may supply D (6 bases each). The CDR3 contains 17 residues. CDR1 SGHTA and CDR2 FQGNSA come from the germline V gene. The V and J ends lost 7 bases and 0 bases respectively, with 20 bases between them. The CDR3: CASNPANWGASTDTQYF. The DNA of the CDR3 is TGTGCCAGCAACCCTGCTAACTGGGGGGCCAGCACAGATACGCAGTATTTT.

This clone was seen a handful of times. The rearrangement uses TRBV3-1 (or the pseudogene TRBV3-2) and TRBJ2-7; weak D call: TRBD1 (5 bases). V was shortened by 4 bases and J by 4 bases, with 14 bases between the two germline ends. CDR1 and CDR2 (germline): LGHDT, YNNKEL (reference sequence). The CDR3 has 14 residues. This CDR3 reads CASSPTPDSYEQYF. The CDR3 nucleotides are TGTGCCAGCAGCCCCACCCCCGACAGTTACGAGCAGTACTTC.

In this sample, this clone turned up once. The V gene is TRBV6-5, the J gene TRBJ1-1; D might be TRBD1 (5 bases). The CDR3 consists of 15 residues. Between the trimmed V and J ends, which lost 0 bases and 3 bases, there was a span of 11 bases. The germline CDR1 and CDR2 sequences are MNHEY and SVGAGI. Here the CDR3 DNA reads TGTGCCAGCAGTTACTCCGAACAGGTGTACACTGAAGCTTTCTTT. Protein: CASSYSEQVYTEAFF.

This chain connects TRBV5-1 to TRBJ2-7; 10 bases are shared with TRBD1. The CDR3 sequence is 14 residues long. V lost 3 bases to trimming and J lost 4 bases; unmatched junction nucleotides: 4. The V gene's germline CDR1 is SGHRS and CDR2 YFSETQ. CDR3 residues: CASSSRQGAYEQYF. The CDR3 DNA reads TGCGCCAGCAGCTCAAGACAGGGGGCTTACGAGCAGTACTTC.